A selection of T cell receptor beta chains follows, all from one sample in a study of T cell repertoires in cytomegalovirus infection. One entry per CDR3 protein, called by TCRdb with MiXCR from the reads. The sample includes about 600,000 distinct CDR3 sequences, 20% to 25% of them seen just once. Input material: CD8+ T cells from PBMCs. These receptors originate from a human donor in good health (CMV status not recorded). Some clones in this sample may be carry-over from other donors' samples. Each CDR3 is given with its conserved first and last residue. The order of the fields is D gene, J gene, clone size, CDR3 length, V gene, CDR3 DNA, CDR3 protein. A D gene is named only where the DNA matches it firmly. Clone size is shown for a subset of rows, as once, few, many or a class of expanded clone.

d_call: TRBD1; j_call: TRBJ1-1; clone_size: few; cdr3_length: 13; v_call: TRBV28; cdr3_nt: TGTGCCAGCAGTGGTCCAGGGGGCACTGAAGCTTTCTTT; cdr3_aa: CASSGPGGTEAFF
d_call: .; j_call: TRBJ2-2; clone_size: few; cdr3_length: 24; v_call: TRBV6-2/TRBV6-3; cdr3_nt: TGTGCCAGCAGCTCCCTTCCCGGGACAGTGATAGTGGTCGGAGACAAATGGGAGGCCGGGGAGCTGTTTTTT; cdr3_aa: CASSSLPGTVIVVGDKWEAGELFF
d_call: .; j_call: TRBJ1-1; clone_size: few; cdr3_length: 16; v_call: TRBV5-6; cdr3_nt: TGTGCCAGCAGCTTGGCCTTCAGCCCAGCGAACACTGAAGCTTTCTTT; cdr3_aa: CASSLAFSPANTEAFF
d_call: .; j_call: TRBJ2-7; clone_size: many; cdr3_length: 16; v_call: TRBV7-2; cdr3_nt: TGTGCCAGCAGCCCGTCGTGGACACCAAGCTCCTACGAGCAGTACTTC; cdr3_aa: CASSPSWTPSSYEQYF
d_call: TRBD2; j_call: TRBJ2-3; clone_size: few; cdr3_length: 15; v_call: TRBV20-1; cdr3_nt: TGCAGTGCTGTACCTAGCGGGGGGGCCATTCATACGCAGTATTTT; cdr3_aa: CSAVPSGGAIHTQYF
d_call: .; j_call: TRBJ1-2; clone_size: few; cdr3_length: 15; v_call: TRBV7-9; cdr3_nt: TGTGCCAGCAGCGCCGACGGGGGGACTAACTATGGCTACACCTTC; cdr3_aa: CASSADGGTNYGYTF
d_call: .; j_call: TRBJ2-7; clone_size: .; cdr3_length: 15; v_call: TRBV4-3; cdr3_nt: TGCGCCAGCAGCCAAGATTTATATATGGGCTACAAGCAGTACTTC; cdr3_aa: CASSQDLYMGYKQYF
d_call: .; j_call: TRBJ2-7; clone_size: many; cdr3_length: 12; v_call: TRBV7-9; cdr3_nt: TGTGCCAGCAGCTGGACAGAGAACGAGCAGTACTTC; cdr3_aa: CASSWTENEQYF
d_call: .; j_call: TRBJ2-6; clone_size: .; cdr3_length: 19; v_call: TRBV6-6; cdr3_nt: TGTGCCAGCAGTTACTCGGTTGCAGGGTTGCCCTCTGGGGCCAACGTCCTGACTTTC; cdr3_aa: CASSYSVAGLPSGANVLTF
d_call: TRBD2; j_call: TRBJ2-3; clone_size: many; cdr3_length: 16; v_call: TRBV12-3/TRBV12-4; cdr3_nt: TGTGCCAGCAGTTTTGTAGCGGGAGTCTTCACAGATACGCAGTATTTT; cdr3_aa: CASSFVAGVFTDTQYF
d_call: TRBD1; j_call: TRBJ1-2; clone_size: few; cdr3_length: 13; v_call: TRBV2; cdr3_nt: TGTGCCAGCAGTCGGACAGGGGAGGCTGGCTACACCTTC; cdr3_aa: CASSRTGEAGYTF
d_call: TRBD2; j_call: TRBJ2-3; clone_size: many; cdr3_length: 17; v_call: TRBV7-6; cdr3_nt: TGTGCCAGCAGCTCCTCCTGGGGGGGGACTAGCACAGATACGCAGTATTTT; cdr3_aa: CASSSSWGGTSTDTQYF
d_call: .; j_call: TRBJ1-5; clone_size: many; cdr3_length: 15; v_call: TRBV28; cdr3_nt: TGTGCCAGCAGGGGACACCCGGTAAGCGATCAGCCCCAGCATTTT; cdr3_aa: CASRGHPVSDQPQHF
d_call: .; j_call: TRBJ1-4; clone_size: many; cdr3_length: 18; v_call: TRBV10-3; cdr3_nt: TGTGCCATCAGTGACCCTGAGGAGAGGGGTCTTGCTAATGAAAAACTGTTTTTT; cdr3_aa: CAISDPEERGLANEKLFF
d_call: .; j_call: TRBJ1-1; clone_size: .; cdr3_length: 11; v_call: TRBV5-6; cdr3_nt: TGTGCCAGCATCTGGGGTACTGAAGCTTTCTTT; cdr3_aa: CASIWGTEAFF
d_call: TRBD2; j_call: TRBJ2-1; clone_size: .; cdr3_length: 14; v_call: TRBV20-1; cdr3_nt: TGCAGTGCTAGAGATTCCCGGCGGGGGTATGAGCAGTTCTTC; cdr3_aa: CSARDSRRGYEQFF
d_call: TRBD1; j_call: TRBJ2-1; clone_size: many; cdr3_length: 16; v_call: TRBV7-6; cdr3_nt: TGTGCCAGCAGCTTAGTCAGGGGGCAAACGCGGAATGAGCAGTTCTTC; cdr3_aa: CASSLVRGQTRNEQFF
d_call: .; j_call: TRBJ1-4; clone_size: .; cdr3_length: 14; v_call: TRBV7-9; cdr3_nt: TGTGCCAGCAGTTCAGGGATAACTAATGAAAAACTGTTTTTT; cdr3_aa: CASSSGITNEKLFF
d_call: .; j_call: TRBJ2-3; clone_size: few; cdr3_length: 16; v_call: TRBV6-2/TRBV6-3; cdr3_nt: TGTGCCAGCAGTTACACGTTCAGGGGCCGTACAGATACGCAGTATTTT; cdr3_aa: CASSYTFRGRTDTQYF
d_call: .; j_call: TRBJ2-1; clone_size: few; cdr3_length: 14; v_call: TRBV5-6; cdr3_nt: TGTGCCAGCATCCGGGAACGGGTCTACAATGAGCAGTTCTTC; cdr3_aa: CASIRERVYNEQFF
d_call: .; j_call: TRBJ2-3; clone_size: .; cdr3_length: 15; v_call: TRBV27; cdr3_nt: TGTGCCAGCAGTCTACCAGCCCCCGGCCAGGATACGCAGTATTTT; cdr3_aa: CASSLPAPGQDTQYF
d_call: .; j_call: TRBJ2-1; clone_size: .; cdr3_length: 13; v_call: TRBV28; cdr3_nt: TGTGCCAGCAGTTTATGGTCCCGCCCTGAGCAGTTCTTC; cdr3_aa: CASSLWSRPEQFF
d_call: .; j_call: TRBJ2-2; clone_size: few; cdr3_length: 14; v_call: TRBV29-1; cdr3_nt: TGCAGCGTTACTGGGGGACCAAACACCGGGGAGCTGTTTTTT; cdr3_aa: CSVTGGPNTGELFF
d_call: .; j_call: TRBJ1-1; clone_size: few; cdr3_length: 15; v_call: TRBV20-1; cdr3_nt: TGCAGTGCTAGAGACCCACGGGGGGACCCCACTGAAGCTTTCTTT; cdr3_aa: CSARDPRGDPTEAFF
d_call: TRBD2; j_call: TRBJ2-1; clone_size: few; cdr3_length: 15; v_call: TRBV7-9; cdr3_nt: TGTGCCAGCAGCTTCCGGGAGGAGGGATACAATGAGCAGTTCTTC; cdr3_aa: CASSFREEGYNEQFF
d_call: .; j_call: TRBJ1-4; clone_size: .; cdr3_length: 16; v_call: TRBV19; cdr3_nt: TGTGCCAGTAGAGGACGGGAGGCGGAAACTAATGAAAAACTGTTTTTT; cdr3_aa: CASRGREAETNEKLFF
d_call: TRBD2; j_call: TRBJ2-1; clone_size: many; cdr3_length: 17; v_call: TRBV7-3; cdr3_nt: TGTGCCAGCAGCTTAATGGGGGGGACTAGCTCCTACAATGAGCAGTTCTTC; cdr3_aa: CASSLMGGTSSYNEQFF
d_call: .; j_call: TRBJ2-6; clone_size: .; cdr3_length: 16; v_call: TRBV24-1; cdr3_nt: TGTGCCACCAGTGACCAGACCGACTCTGGGGCCAACGTCCTGACTTTC; cdr3_aa: CATSDQTDSGANVLTF
d_call: TRBD2; j_call: TRBJ2-2; clone_size: .; cdr3_length: 16; v_call: TRBV7-2; cdr3_nt: TGTGCCAACAGCCTAACGGGGGGGCGTAACACCGGGGAGCTGTTTTTT; cdr3_aa: CANSLTGGRNTGELFF
d_call: TRBD1; j_call: TRBJ2-7; clone_size: many; cdr3_length: 14; v_call: TRBV7-9; cdr3_nt: TGTGCCAGCAGCTTTGACAGGGGTATCTACGAGCAGTACTTC; cdr3_aa: CASSFDRGIYEQYF
d_call: .; j_call: TRBJ1-6; clone_size: .; cdr3_length: 15; v_call: TRBV14; cdr3_nt: TGTGCCAGCAGCCAGGGGGACGCCTATAATTCACCCCTCCACTTT; cdr3_aa: CASSQGDAYNSPLHF
d_call: TRBD2; j_call: TRBJ2-5; clone_size: few; cdr3_length: 14; v_call: TRBV4-1; cdr3_nt: TGCGCCAGCACGTTTACTAGCGACCAAGAGACCCAGTACTTC; cdr3_aa: CASTFTSDQETQYF
d_call: .; j_call: TRBJ1-5; clone_size: few; cdr3_length: 13; v_call: TRBV5-3; cdr3_nt: TGTGCCAGCAGCTTGGCTAACAATCAGCCCCAGCATTTT; cdr3_aa: CASSLANNQPQHF
d_call: .; j_call: TRBJ2-7; clone_size: many; cdr3_length: 14; v_call: TRBV7-9; cdr3_nt: TGTGCCAGCACCCCCGTACAGTACCCCTACGAGCAGTACTTC; cdr3_aa: CASTPVQYPYEQYF
d_call: .; j_call: TRBJ2-2; clone_size: many; cdr3_length: 15; v_call: TRBV7-2; cdr3_nt: TGTGCCAGCAGCTCACAGGACAGAAACACCGGGGAGCTGTTTTTT; cdr3_aa: CASSSQDRNTGELFF
d_call: .; j_call: TRBJ2-7; clone_size: few; cdr3_length: 14; v_call: TRBV29-1; cdr3_nt: TGCAGCGTTGAAGATCAAGGAAGCTCCTACGAGCAGTACTTC; cdr3_aa: CSVEDQGSSYEQYF
d_call: TRBD2; j_call: TRBJ2-1; clone_size: few; cdr3_length: 13; v_call: TRBV20-1; cdr3_nt: TGCAGTGCTAGAGTTGGACTAGCGGGGACCCAGTTCTTC; cdr3_aa: CSARVGLAGTQFF
d_call: .; j_call: TRBJ2-1; clone_size: once; cdr3_length: 13; v_call: TRBV28; cdr3_nt: TGTGCCAGCAGTTTGGGCGAGGAGGATGAGCAGTTCTTC; cdr3_aa: CASSLGEEDEQFF
d_call: .; j_call: TRBJ2-2; clone_size: few; cdr3_length: 15; v_call: TRBV2; cdr3_nt: TGTGCCAGCAGGCGACAGGAGACGAACACCGGGGAGCTGTTTTTT; cdr3_aa: CASRRQETNTGELFF
d_call: .; j_call: TRBJ2-4; clone_size: .; cdr3_length: 15; v_call: TRBV28; cdr3_nt: TGTGCCAGCAGTTTCCGTTCAGCCAAACCAAACATTCAGTACTTC; cdr3_aa: CASSFRSAKPNIQYF
d_call: .; j_call: TRBJ2-3; clone_size: few; cdr3_length: 17; v_call: TRBV28; cdr3_nt: TGTGCCAGCAGTTTAAGTAGGTCGCCTAGCACCATCCATACGCAGTATTTT; cdr3_aa: CASSLSRSPSTIHTQYF
d_call: .; j_call: TRBJ2-6; clone_size: few; cdr3_length: 15; v_call: TRBV6-5; cdr3_nt: TGTGCCAGCAGTTACGCCAGGTCTGGGGCCAACGTCCTGACTTTC; cdr3_aa: CASSYARSGANVLTF
d_call: .; j_call: TRBJ2-3; clone_size: many; cdr3_length: 15; v_call: TRBV12-3/TRBV12-4; cdr3_nt: TGTGCCAGCAGTTCTGGACAACTACCCACAGATACGCAGTATTTT; cdr3_aa: CASSSGQLPTDTQYF
d_call: .; j_call: TRBJ1-4; clone_size: .; cdr3_length: 14; v_call: TRBV9; cdr3_nt: TGTGCCAGCAGCGTAGAAGGACAAAGAGAAAAACTGTTTTTT; cdr3_aa: CASSVEGQREKLFF
d_call: TRBD2; j_call: TRBJ2-1; clone_size: .; cdr3_length: 15; v_call: TRBV3-1; cdr3_nt: TGTGCCAGCGTCACTCGGACTAGCGGGGAAGTTGAGCAGTTCTTC; cdr3_aa: CASVTRTSGEVEQFF
d_call: TRBD1; j_call: TRBJ1-2; clone_size: .; cdr3_length: 13; v_call: TRBV29-1; cdr3_nt: TGCAGCGTTGCGGGACAGGAGGGGTATGGCTACACCTTC; cdr3_aa: CSVAGQEGYGYTF
d_call: .; j_call: TRBJ2-3; clone_size: few; cdr3_length: 14; v_call: TRBV2; cdr3_nt: TGTGCCAGCCATTCTAGCTCGGGCACAGATACGCAGTATTTT; cdr3_aa: CASHSSSGTDTQYF
d_call: .; j_call: TRBJ2-5; clone_size: few; cdr3_length: 15; v_call: TRBV7-9; cdr3_nt: TGTGCCAGCAGCTCAGGGGCAGGGCGACAAGAGACCCAGTACTTC; cdr3_aa: CASSSGAGRQETQYF
d_call: TRBD1; j_call: TRBJ2-7; clone_size: many; cdr3_length: 14; v_call: TRBV6-5; cdr3_nt: TGTGCCAGCAGTACCGGGACAGGGGCCTGGGAGCAGTACTTC; cdr3_aa: CASSTGTGAWEQYF
d_call: .; j_call: TRBJ1-1; clone_size: once; cdr3_length: 17; v_call: TRBV6-5; cdr3_nt: TGTGCCAGCAGTTATCGGAGGGGAAGGGGCGAAAACTCTGAAGCTTTCTTT; cdr3_aa: CASSYRRGRGENSEAFF
d_call: .; j_call: TRBJ1-1; clone_size: .; cdr3_length: 18; v_call: TRBV14; cdr3_nt: TGTGCCAGCAGCCAGAAATTTAAACCGGGACTTACGAACACTGAAGCTTTCTTT; cdr3_aa: CASSQKFKPGLTNTEAFF
d_call: .; j_call: TRBJ1-1; clone_size: .; cdr3_length: 11; v_call: TRBV12-3/TRBV12-4; cdr3_nt: TGTGCCAGCAGTGCCCGACCTGAAGCTTTCTTT; cdr3_aa: CASSARPEAFF
d_call: .; j_call: TRBJ2-1; clone_size: .; cdr3_length: 16; v_call: TRBV7-9; cdr3_nt: TGTGCCAGCAGCTTAGCCGTAGGAGGTACCTACAATGAGCAGTTCTTC; cdr3_aa: CASSLAVGGTYNEQFF
d_call: .; j_call: TRBJ2-6; clone_size: many; cdr3_length: 16; v_call: TRBV6-5; cdr3_nt: TGTGCCAGCAGTTACTCGACAGGACCTGGGGCCAACGTCCTGACTTTC; cdr3_aa: CASSYSTGPGANVLTF
d_call: .; j_call: TRBJ1-6; clone_size: .; cdr3_length: 13; v_call: TRBV10-3; cdr3_nt: TGTGTCATCGACAGGCTGTATAATTCACCCCTCCACTTT; cdr3_aa: CVIDRLYNSPLHF
d_call: .; j_call: TRBJ2-4; clone_size: many; cdr3_length: 14; v_call: TRBV7-8; cdr3_nt: TGTGCCAGCAGCTTAGGAGGCTTCAGAAACATTCAGTACTTC; cdr3_aa: CASSLGGFRNIQYF
d_call: TRBD1; j_call: TRBJ1-2; clone_size: .; cdr3_length: 14; v_call: TRBV15; cdr3_nt: TGTGCCACCAGCATAAGGACAGGATCCTATGGCTACACCTTC; cdr3_aa: CATSIRTGSYGYTF
d_call: .; j_call: TRBJ2-1; clone_size: .; cdr3_length: 13; v_call: TRBV7-6; cdr3_nt: TGTGCCAGCAGCTTACTCAGTAACAATGAGCAGTTCTTC; cdr3_aa: CASSLLSNNEQFF